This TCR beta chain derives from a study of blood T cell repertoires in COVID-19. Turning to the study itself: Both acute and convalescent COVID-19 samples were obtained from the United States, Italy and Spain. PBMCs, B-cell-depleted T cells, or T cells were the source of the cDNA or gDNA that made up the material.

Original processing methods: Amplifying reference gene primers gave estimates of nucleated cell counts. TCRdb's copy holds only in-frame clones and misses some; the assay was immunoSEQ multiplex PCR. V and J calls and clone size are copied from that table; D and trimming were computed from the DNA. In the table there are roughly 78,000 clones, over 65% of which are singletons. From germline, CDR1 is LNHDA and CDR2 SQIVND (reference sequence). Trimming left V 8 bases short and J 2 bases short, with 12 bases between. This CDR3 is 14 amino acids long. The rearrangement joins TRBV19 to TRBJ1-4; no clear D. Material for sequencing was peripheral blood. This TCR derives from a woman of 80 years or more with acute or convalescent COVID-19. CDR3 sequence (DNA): TGTGCCAGTGCTACCGGGATCACTAATGAAAAACTGTTTTTT. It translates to CASATGITNEKLFF.